The 26 T cell receptor beta chains given below trace back to one sample, sequenced in a study of blood T cell repertoires in COVID-19. Profiling relied on immunoSEQ multiplex PCR, and the TCRdb table lists in-frame clones only, not all of them. The repertoire holds around 260,000 clones, 80% to 90% seen once, with approximately 4% in the top ten. Sequenced sample: PBMCs or T cells enriched from blood (not recorded which). The receptor source for this set is a man aged 25 to 40 with acute COVID-19.

The V gene is TRBV5-4, the J gene TRBJ2-1; D possibly corresponds to TRBD1 (6 bases). The CDR3 is 16 amino acids. V lost 0 bases, J lost 3 bases, and 13 bases lay in between. Germline CDR1 SGHNT, CDR2 YYREEE (reference sequence). The CDR3 reads CASSLGPDRYYNEQFF. DNA for the CDR3: TGTGCCAGCAGCTTGGGGCCGGACAGATACTACAATGAGCAGTTCTTC.

CDR3 loop: CASSLRHLTEAFF. CDR3 DNA sequence: TGTGCCAGCAGTTTAAGACACCTCACTGAAGCTTTCTTT. The rearrangement uses TRBV28 and TRBJ1-1, with no clear D. V gave up 2 bases and J gave up 4 bases, with 8 bases separating them. The CDR3 length is 13 residues. In germline, CDR1 is MDHEN, CDR2 SYDVKM.

The chain is built from TRBV15 and TRBJ1-4; no definite D call. The germline V gene has CDR1 LNHNV and CDR2 YYDKDF (reference sequence). This CDR3 is 14 amino acids long. The V gene lost 1 base and the J gene lost 8 bases, with 11 bases spanning the gap. Written as DNA, the CDR3 is TGTGCCACCAGCAGAGCGGGGTTGGACGAAAAACTGTTTTTT. It yields the protein CATSRAGLDEKLFF.

The chain links TRBV25-1 to TRBJ1-6, with D perhaps matching TRBD1 (5 bases). Germline V gives CDR1 MGHDK, CDR2 SYGVNS. V lost 3 bases, J lost 7 bases, and 10 bases lay in between. The CDR3 has 14 amino acids. In nucleotides, the CDR3 is TGTGCCAGCAGTGATCAGGGTATGAATTCACCCCTCCACTTT. This sequence encodes CASSDQGMNSPLHF.

J is TRBJ1-6 and V is TRBV7-8, with TRBD1 identical over 7 bases. The germline V gene has CDR1 SGHVS and CDR2 FQNEAQ. Trimming cost V 5 bases and J 7 bases; bases outside gene matches: 8. The CDR3 has 15 residues. CDR3 nucleotide sequence: TGTGCCAGCAGCCCGGGGACAGCCCGCAATTCACCCCTCCACTTT. Translated, it gives CASSPGTARNSPLHF.

This clone was counted a single time. This rearrangement joins TRBV18 to TRBJ1-3, with 7 bases that match TRBD1. CDR1 is KGHSH and CDR2 is LQKENI in the germline V gene. With 4 bases clipped from V and 3 bases from J, the junction kept 6 bases outside the gene matches. The CDR3 spans 15 residues. The CDR3 DNA follows: TGTGCCAGCTCACTACAAGGGACAGTTGGAAACACCATATATTTT. Translating gives CASSLQGTVGNTIYF.

The rearrangement joins TRBV7-2 to TRBJ1-2, with 8 positions matching TRBD1. The J segment lost 3 bases and the V segment lost 4 bases, leaving 4 bases of the junction unmatched. Germline CDR1 reads SGHTA; CDR2 reads FQGNSA. This CDR3 region has 14 residues. The DNA of the CDR3 is TGTGCCAGCAGCTCGGGACAGGAGGACTATGGCTACACCTTC. Encoded protein: CASSSGQEDYGYTF.

The CDR3 DNA reads as TGCGCCAGCAGCCCTCCGGTCTCTGGAAACACCATATATTTT. Amino acids: CASSPPVSGNTIYF. This sequence joins TRBV4-1 and TRBJ1-3; D gene ambiguous. CDR3 length equals 14 residues. Per germline, CDR1 MGHRA and CDR2 YSYEKL. Trimming stripped 4 bases from V and 0 bases from J, with 7 bases between.

The chain combines TRBV2 with TRBJ2-2, with D tentatively TRBD2 (6 bases). There are 14 residues in the CDR3. Germline V gene data show CDR1 as SNHLY and CDR2 as FYNNEI. With 6 bases removed from V and 5 bases from J, the gap between germline ends came to 13 bases. The CDR3 DNA is TGTGCCAGCAGAGGGGATCGGGGGACCGGGGAGCTGTTTTTT. Protein sequence: CASRGDRGTGELFF.

This clone was picked up many times. V gene TRBV1 combines with J gene TRBJ2-1; TRBD2, the D gene given by the table, was not confirmed from the DNA. TRBV1 is deemed a pseudogene. The CDR3 is 16 amino acids. This CDR3 is CTSSQPGTSGVGEQFF. The DNA of the CDR3 is TGCACCAGCAGCCAACCTGGGACTAGCGGGGTCGGTGAGCAGTTCTTC.

This chain links TRBV15 with TRBJ1-2; no clear D gene. The V end lost 5 bases, the J end lost 8 bases, and 15 bases lay between the germline ends. Germline V gene data show CDR1 as LNHNV and CDR2 as YYDKDF (reference sequence). The CDR3 totals 13 residues. Written as DNA, the CDR3 is TGTGCCACCAGCCCCCCCCTTCGTTCGGGCTACACCTTC. The encoded protein is CATSPPLRSGYTF.

CDR3 DNA sequence: TGTGCCAGCTCTCCGAGGACAGAGAACACCGGGGAGCTGTTTTTT. The encoded protein is CASSPRTENTGELFF. V is TRBV18 and J is TRBJ2-2, with TRBD1 as a possible D gene (6 bases). Trimming shortened V by 6 bases and J by 1 base, and 12 bases separated the two germline ends. Germline V gene data show CDR1 as KGHSH and CDR2 as LQKENI. The CDR3 has 15 amino acids. Full variable domain (rest looked up from reference TRBV18 and TRBJ2-2): NAGVMQNPRHLVRRRGQEARLRCSPMKGHSHVYWYRQLPEEGLKFMVYLQKENIIDESGMPKERFSAEFPKEGPSILRIQQVVRGDSAAYFCASSPRTENTGELFFGEGSRLTVL.

The chain recombines TRBV29-1 with TRBJ2-3; 9 positions match TRBD1. The J segment lost 4 bases and the V segment lost 7 bases, leaving 6 bases of the junction unmatched. Germline V gene lookup returns CDR1 SQVTM and CDR2 ANQGSEA. CDR3 length: 13 residues. The CDR3 reads CSARTGAPDTQYF. The CDR3, as DNA: TGCAGCGCCCGGACAGGGGCCCCAGATACGCAGTATTTT.

This clone was seen only a few times. J is TRBJ2-2 and V is TRBV19; D is possibly TRBD1 (6 bases). Germline CDR1 LNHDA, CDR2 SQIVND (reference sequence). The V end lost 6 bases, the J end lost 5 bases, and 10 bases lay between the germline ends. The CDR3 consists of 13 residues. DNA of the CDR3: TGTGCCAGTAGCACCGGACAGACCGGGGAGCTGTTTTTT. Protein product: CASSTGQTGELFF.

The sample holds a few counts of this clone. This chain joins TRBV9 and TRBJ1-3, with 7 bases matching TRBD1. J was trimmed by 4 bases and V by 0 bases; bases with no gene match: 4. Germline-derived CDR1 and CDR2 are SGDLS and YYNGEE. The CDR3 has 15 amino acids. CDR3: CASSVGGQSGNTIYF. The CDR3 DNA is TGTGCCAGCAGCGTAGGGGGACAGTCCGGAAACACCATATATTTT. Full variable domain (outside the CDR3, taken from reference TRBV9 and TRBJ1-3): DSGVTQTPKHLITATGQRVTLRCSPRSGDLSVYWYQQSLDQGLQFLIQYYNGEERAKGNILERFSAQQFPDLHSELNLSSLELGDSALYFCASSVGGQSGNTIYFGEGSWLTVV.

The chain couples TRBV13 to TRBJ2-7; 11 nucleotides match TRBD2. The CDR3 is made up of 17 amino acids. Germline CDR1 is PRHDT and CDR2 is FYEKMQ (reference sequence). V gave up 5 bases and J gave up 7 bases; unmatched junction bases: 16. CDR3 residues: CASSMLRLAGGPSEQYV. As DNA, the CDR3 is TGTGCCAGCAGCATGCTGCGTTTAGCGGGGGGGCCGAGTGAGCAGTACGTC.

The chain carries TRBV27 and TRBJ1-3, with 7 bases matching TRBD1. This CDR3 is 14 amino acids long. Trimming at V came to 6 bases and at J to 4 bases, leaving 6 bases not matched to a gene. CDR1 MNHEY and CDR2 SMNVEV come from the germline V gene (reference sequence). The CDR3 region is CASRPRQGGNTIYF. DNA of the CDR3: TGTGCCAGCAGGCCTCGACAGGGCGGAAACACCATATATTTT.

Only one count was recorded for this clone. This sample includes further DNA sequences coding for the same CDR3. The V and J genes are TRBV5-4 and TRBJ2-2; D unclear. Germline V gene sequence: CDR1 SGHNT, CDR2 YYREEE (reference sequence). The CDR3 extends over 12 amino acids. The V gene lost 5 bases and the J gene lost 2 bases, with 4 bases spanning the gap. The CDR3 DNA reads TGTGCCAGCAGTCTTAACACCGGGGAGCTGTTTTTT. It codes for CASSLNTGELFF.

The rearrangement uses TRBV6-1 and TRBJ1-4; no clear D gene. Trimming shortened V by 2 bases and J by 8 bases, and 12 bases separated the two germline ends. Germline lookup yields CDR1 MNHNS and CDR2 SASEGT. The CDR3 runs 14 residues. DNA of the CDR3: TGTGCCAGCAGTGAAAGCCCTCCTTGGGAAAAACTGTTTTTT. Translation gives CASSESPPWEKLFF.

The rearrangement links TRBV7-9 to TRBJ2-4; possible D gene TRBD1, 6 bases. The V gene lost 5 bases and the J gene lost 3 bases, with 20 bases spanning the gap. Germline assignment: CDR1 SEHNR and CDR2 FQNEAQ (reference sequence). The CDR3 consists of 17 residues. CDR3 loop: CASSRGPGQENKNIQYF. DNA for the CDR3: TGTGCCAGCAGCCGGGGACCGGGACAAGAGAACAAAAACATTCAGTACTTC.

The chain combines TRBV6-2 or TRBV6-3 with TRBJ1-3; maybe TRBD1 (5 bases). Trimming took off 2 bases at V and 0 bases at J, with 14 bases between the two ends. Germline lookup yields CDR1 MNHEY and CDR2 SVGEGT. The CDR3 has 17 residues. The CDR3 DNA reads as TGTGCCAGCAGTTACGGATCAGGGAGGGCCTCTGGAAACACCATATATTTT. This gives the protein CASSYGSGRASGNTIYF.

The chain's CDR3 is CASSPRNRGSGAFF. The CDR3 bases are TGTGCCAGCTCACCACGCAACAGGGGATCAGGGGCTTTCTTT. This chain joins TRBV18 and TRBJ1-1; 7 nucleotides match TRBD1. The trim removed 1 base at V and 11 bases at J, leaving 10 bases unmatched. The germline CDR1 and CDR2 sequences are KGHSH and LQKENI. CDR3 length equals 14 residues.

This chain connects TRBV19 to TRBJ1-2, with TRBD1 matching 8 bases. Germline loops: CDR1 LNHDA, CDR2 SQIVND (reference sequence). Losses at the gene ends were 2 bases for V and 10 bases for J; bases not matched to a gene: 6. The CDR3 spans 13 residues. The CDR3 nucleotides read TGTGCCAGTAGTATATCCGACAGGGGCGACTACACCTTC. Its protein product is CASSISDRGDYTF.

The chain recombines TRBV29-1 with TRBJ1-2, with 7 bases matching TRBD1. In germline, CDR1 is SQVTM, CDR2 ANQGSEA. The V and J ends lost 4 bases and 1 base, in that order; junction bases with no gene match: 6. CDR3 length: 14 residues. CDR3: CSVVWQGGNYGYTF. The CDR3 nucleotides read TGCAGCGTTGTATGGCAGGGGGGTAACTATGGCTACACCTTC.

The chain links TRBV24-1 to TRBJ2-3, with 9 bases fitting TRBD1. Per the germline V gene, CDR1 is KGHDR and CDR2 is SFDVKD. Trimming at V came to 0 bases and at J to 5 bases, leaving 5 bases not matched to a gene. The CDR3 totals 16 residues. This chain's CDR3 is CATSDLKTGGQDTQYF. The CDR3 coding sequence is TGTGCCACCAGTGATTTGAAGACAGGGGGTCAAGATACGCAGTATTTT.

J is TRBJ1-2 and V is TRBV24-1; 10 bases are a match to TRBD1. Losses at the gene ends were 3 bases for V and 0 bases for J; bases not matched to a gene: 3. The germline V gene encodes CDR1 KGHDR and CDR2 SFDVKD. The CDR3 length is 16 residues. This chain's CDR3 is CATSDRDRGPNYGYTF. CDR3 DNA: TGTGCCACCAGTGATCGCGACAGGGGGCCTAACTATGGCTACACCTTC.